This T cell receptor beta chain was sequenced during a study of cytomegalovirus exposure and HLA in healthy donors. TCRdb keeps only in-frame clones here, not all; method: immunoSEQ multiplex PCR. There are more than 150,000 clones in the sample; 88% occur only once, and 2.5% to 3.5% lies in the top ten. Comment on this clone: Its antigen is not known.

Study-wide points: In vitro experiments confirmed that a few CMV-associated chains were specific for CMV antigens. The authors enumerated over 150 TCR beta chains as linked to cytomegalovirus.

The validation cohort, a group of over a hundred subjects, included the donors and was separate from the roughly 620-subject first cohort. Per the germline V gene, CDR1 is LGHNA and CDR2 is YNFKEQ. The CDR3 length is 17 residues. Trimming left V 1 base short and J 3 bases short, with 16 bases between. The sequence was obtained from a man between 18 and 29 years old in good health and CMV-seronegative. Sequencing was done on a sample of PBMCs. The genes are TRBV4-2 and TRBJ2-4; D gene uncertain. CDR3 in amino acids: CASSQVFQTPDKNIQYF. In nucleotides, the CDR3 is TGTGCCAGCAGCCAAGTATTCCAAACCCCAGACAAAAACATTCAGTACTTC.